This T cell receptor (beta chain) was documented in a study of blood T cell repertoires in COVID-19. Study-wide background: Sites in the United States, Italy and Spain provided acute and convalescent COVID-19 samples.

V was shortened by 7 bases and J by 5 bases, with 13 bases between the two germline ends. CDR1 KGHDR and CDR2 SFDVKD come from the germline V gene. This CDR3 has 13 amino acids. Under the authors' procedure: It was from reference gene primer amplification that nucleated cell counts were estimated. The table came from immunoSEQ multiplex PCR; TCRdb's copy has only in-frame clones and leaves some out. The DNA was the basis for D and trimming; V, J and clone size are from that table. The data hold some 320,000 clones, with nearly 90% observed a single time. Those enrolled in Seattle joined during active infection and were followed longitudinally afterward.

The specimen sequenced was peripheral blood. The TCR was taken from a woman aged 30 to 39 with COVID-19, enrolled during active disease. The chain links TRBV24-1 to TRBJ1-1; D ambiguous. In DNA, the CDR3 is TGTGCCACCAGGGAGGGTAGGATGACTGAAGCTTTCTTT. It yields the protein CATREGRMTEAFF.